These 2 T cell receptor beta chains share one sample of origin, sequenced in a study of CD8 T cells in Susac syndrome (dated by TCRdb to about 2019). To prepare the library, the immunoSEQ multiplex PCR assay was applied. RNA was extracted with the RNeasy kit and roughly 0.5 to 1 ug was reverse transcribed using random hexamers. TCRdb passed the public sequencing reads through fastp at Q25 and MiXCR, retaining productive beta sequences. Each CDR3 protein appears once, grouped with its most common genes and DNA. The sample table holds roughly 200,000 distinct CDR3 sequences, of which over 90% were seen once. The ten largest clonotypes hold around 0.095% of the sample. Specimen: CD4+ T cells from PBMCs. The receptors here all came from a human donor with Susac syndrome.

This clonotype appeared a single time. The CDR3 sequence is CSARHGASYEQYF. The CDR3 region has the DNA TGCAGTGCCAGGCACGGGGCCTCCTACGAGCAGTACTTC. The chain is built from TRBV20-1 and TRBJ2-7; TRBD1 or TRBD2 may be the D gene (5 bases each). The CDR3 is 13 amino acids. Trimming stripped 6 bases from V and 0 bases from J, with 12 bases between. From germline, CDR1 is DFQATT and CDR2 SNEGSKA (reference sequence).

The chain's CDR3 is CASSQALGQDYGYTF. CDR3 DNA sequence: TGTGCCAGCAGCCAAGCTTTAGGACAGGACTATGGCTACACCTTC. The chain links TRBV4-2 to TRBJ1-2, with 7 bases that match TRBD1. CDR3 size: 15 residues. The ends lost 1 base at V and 3 bases at J; junction bases unmatched: 5. Germline V gene data show CDR1 as LGHNA and CDR2 as YNFKEQ.